This T cell receptor beta chain was observed in a study of OX40 agonist ivuxolimab in advanced cancers. Assay used: immunoSEQ multiplex PCR; TCRdb lists only in-frame clones, some missing. The sample has about 69,000 clones; over 60% are singletons. Study-level results: In a subset of nonresponders, normalized T-cell clonal expansion was also low.

As regards this clone: Its antigen is unidentified.

The investigators sampled blood at baseline, at cycle 4 day 1, and at cycle 7 day 1. This material consisted of CD4+ or CD8+ T cells sorted from blood, taken in a trial of the OX40 agonist ivuxolimab. The clonotype comes from an adult with an advanced solid tumor such as melanoma, head and neck, liver or kidney cancer.

This CDR3 is CASLPDRPYNYGYTF. CDR3 DNA: TGTGCCAGTTTGCCGGATCGGCCTTATAACTATGGCTACACCTTC. This chain uses TRBV19 with TRBJ1-2; no clear D. Trimming took 8 bases from V and 1 from J, leaving 17 bases between them. CDR3 length equals 15 residues. Germline CDR1 and CDR2: LNHDA and SQIVND (reference sequence).